The T cell receptor beta chain described here comes from a study of T-cell memory formation after mild COVID-19. This clonotype was seen only a few times. Per germline, CDR1 MNHEY and CDR2 SMNVEV (reference sequence). Trimming removed 5 bases from V and 3 bases from J, with 14 bases in between. The CDR3 runs to 14 residues. TCRdb re-derived calls from the 5' RACE reads in MiXCR, one entry per CDR3 protein. The sample consists of some 290,000 distinct CDR3 sequences, around 15% of them appearing once. The chain carries TRBV27 and TRBJ2-7, with D possibly matching TRBD2 (6 bases). This sequence originates from a man aged 18-30 years who had mild COVID-19 (a few samples of this study predate the infection). Cell type and time point are not known. Sequencing was done on a sample of PBMCs or a T cell subset sorted from them (not recorded which). The chain's CDR3 is CASSPGNGGYEQYF. CDR3 coding DNA: TGTGCCAGCAGTCCCGGGAACGGGGGCTACGAGCAGTACTTC.